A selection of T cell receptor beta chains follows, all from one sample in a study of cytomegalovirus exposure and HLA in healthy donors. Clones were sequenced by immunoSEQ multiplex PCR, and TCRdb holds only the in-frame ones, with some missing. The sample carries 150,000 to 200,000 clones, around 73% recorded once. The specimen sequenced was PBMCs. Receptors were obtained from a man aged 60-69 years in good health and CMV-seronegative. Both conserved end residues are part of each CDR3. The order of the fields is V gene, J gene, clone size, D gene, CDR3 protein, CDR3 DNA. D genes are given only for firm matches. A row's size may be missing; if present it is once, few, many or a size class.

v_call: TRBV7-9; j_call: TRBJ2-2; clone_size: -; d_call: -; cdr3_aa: CASSRELFF; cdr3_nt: TGTGCCAGCTCTAGGGAGCTGTTTTTT
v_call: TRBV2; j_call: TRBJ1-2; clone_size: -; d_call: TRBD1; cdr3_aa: CASRGQVSGGYTF; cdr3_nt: TGTGCCAGCAGGGGACAGGTTTCGGGAGGCTACACCTTC
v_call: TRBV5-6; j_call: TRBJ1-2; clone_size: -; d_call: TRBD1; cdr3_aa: CASSLDGQGLNYGYPF; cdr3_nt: TGTGCCAGCAGCTTGGACGGACAGGGTCTTAACTATGGCTACCCCTTC
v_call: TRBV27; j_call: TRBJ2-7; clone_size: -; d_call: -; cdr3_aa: CASSPTTGRRDEQYF; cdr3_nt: TGTGCCAGCAGCCCTACGACAGGGAGGAGGGACGAGCAGTACTTC
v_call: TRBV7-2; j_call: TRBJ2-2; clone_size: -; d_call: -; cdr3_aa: CASESKQGSTGELFF; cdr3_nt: TGTGCCAGCGAATCAAAACAGGGAAGCACCGGGGAGCTGTTTTTT
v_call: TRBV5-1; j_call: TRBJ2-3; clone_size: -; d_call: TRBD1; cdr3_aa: CASSLGAGTGPTDTQYF; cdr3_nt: TGCGCCAGCAGCTTGGGGGCAGGGACAGGCCCCACAGATACGCAGTATTTT
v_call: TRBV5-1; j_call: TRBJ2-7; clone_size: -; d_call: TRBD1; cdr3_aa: CASSLRPAGQDSYEQYF; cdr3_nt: TGCGCCAGCAGCTTGAGACCCGCAGGACAGGACTCCTACGAGCAGTACTTC
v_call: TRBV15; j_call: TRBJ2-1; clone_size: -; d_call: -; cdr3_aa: CATSRDQLGSEQFF; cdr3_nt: TGTGCCACCAGCAGAGATCAGTTGGGGAGTGAGCAGTTCTTC
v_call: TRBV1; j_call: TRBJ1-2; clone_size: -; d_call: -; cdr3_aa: CTSSQQDRGLGYGYPF; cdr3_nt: TGCACCAGCAGCCAGCAGGACAGGGGGCTAGGCTATGGCTACCCCTTC
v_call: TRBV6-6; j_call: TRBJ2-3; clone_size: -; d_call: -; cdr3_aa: CASTQGRGAADTQYF; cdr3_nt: TGTGCCAGCACCCAGGGACGGGGGGCTGCAGATACGCAGTATTTT
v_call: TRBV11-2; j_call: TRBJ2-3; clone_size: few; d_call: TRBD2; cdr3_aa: CASSLRTGGDTQYF; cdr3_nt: TGTGCCAGCAGCTTAAGGACGGGAGGGGATACGCAGTATTTT
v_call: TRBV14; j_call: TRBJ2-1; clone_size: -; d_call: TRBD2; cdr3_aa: CASSSQGRLAGANEQFF; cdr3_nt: TGTGCCAGCAGCTCACAGGGTCGGCTAGCGGGGGCGAATGAGCAGTTCTTC
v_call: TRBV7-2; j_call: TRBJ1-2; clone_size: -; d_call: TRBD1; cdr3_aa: CASSLHPTGGNGYTF; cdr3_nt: TGTGCCAGCAGCCTACATCCGACAGGGGGGAATGGCTACACCTTC
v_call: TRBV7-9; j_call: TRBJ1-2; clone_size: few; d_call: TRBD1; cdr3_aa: CASSSGRDRHYTF; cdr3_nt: TGTGCCAGCAGCTCCGGCCGGGACAGGCACTACACCTTC
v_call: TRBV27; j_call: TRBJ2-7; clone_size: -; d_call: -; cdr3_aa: CASRAGPSYEQYF; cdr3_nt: TGTGCCAGCAGGGCGGGGCCGTCCTACGAGCAGTACTTC
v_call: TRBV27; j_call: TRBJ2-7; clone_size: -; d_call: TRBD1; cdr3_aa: CASSPTGDPSPFYEQYF; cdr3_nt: TGTGCCAGCAGTCCGACAGGGGACCCTAGCCCTTTCTACGAGCAGTACTTC
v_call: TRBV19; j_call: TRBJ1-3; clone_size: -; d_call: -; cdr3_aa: CASSPTQGYSGNTIYF; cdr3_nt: TGTGCCAGTAGCCCTACTCAGGGTTACTCTGGAAACACCATATATTTT
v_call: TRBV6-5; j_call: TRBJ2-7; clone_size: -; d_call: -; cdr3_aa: CASSPAGAGMYEQYF; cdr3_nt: TGTGCCAGCAGCCCAGCGGGTGCTGGTATGTACGAGCAGTACTTC
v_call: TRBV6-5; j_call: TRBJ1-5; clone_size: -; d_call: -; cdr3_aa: CASSYTGLSNQPQHF; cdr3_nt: TGTGCCAGCAGTTACACAGGGCTTAGCAATCAGCCCCAGCATTTT
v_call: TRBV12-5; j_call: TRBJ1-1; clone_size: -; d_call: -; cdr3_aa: CASVQQPGDTEAFF; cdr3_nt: TGTGCTAGTGTTCAACAGCCGGGGGACACTGAAGCTTTCTTT
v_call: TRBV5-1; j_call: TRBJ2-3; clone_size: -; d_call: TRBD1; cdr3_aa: CASGQGSGDTQYF; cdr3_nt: TGCGCCAGCGGACAGGGGTCGGGAGATACGCAGTATTTT
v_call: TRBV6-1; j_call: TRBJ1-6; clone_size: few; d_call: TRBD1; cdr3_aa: CASLTGANSPLHF; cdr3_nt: TGTGCCAGCCTGACAGGGGCTAATTCACCCCTCCACTTT
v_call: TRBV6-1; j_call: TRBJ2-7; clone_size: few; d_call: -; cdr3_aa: CASSAGLASHEQYF; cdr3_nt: TGTGCCAGCAGTGCGGGACTTGCCTCCCACGAGCAGTACTTC